A single sample gave rise to the 26 T cell receptor beta chains below, sequenced in a study of CD8 T cells in ankylosing spondylitis. Each CDR3 protein is one row after TCRdb ran MiXCR on the 5' RACE reads. The table lists under 200,000 distinct CDR3 sequences, approximately 9% of them singletons. Sequencing was done on a sample of blood, either unsorted or a sorted T cell fraction (not recorded which). The receptors were sampled from a female donor with ankylosing spondylitis or in good health (not recorded which).

This clonotype appeared a few times. The chain is built from TRBV12-3 or TRBV12-4 and TRBJ2-1; the match to TRBD2 covers 8 bases. The CDR3 contains 14 residues. The trim removed 4 bases at V and 12 bases at J, leaving 11 bases unmatched. CDR3 in amino acids: CASSSHPGLVSQFF. As DNA, the CDR3 is TGTGCCAGCAGTTCTCACCCGGGACTAGTTTCGCAGTTCTTC.

The rearrangement links TRBV7-9 to TRBJ2-3; 12 nucleotides match TRBD2. Trimming at V came to 5 bases and at J to 5 bases, leaving 11 bases not matched to a gene. The CDR3 is 17 residues long. The germline V gene encodes CDR1 SEHNR and CDR2 FQNEAQ (reference sequence). CDR3 loop: CASSLRARGLAGDTQYF. The CDR3 coding sequence is TGTGCCAGCAGCCTTAGGGCGAGGGGACTAGCGGGAGATACGCAGTATTTT.

The chain has TRBV7-3 and TRBJ2-1, with 9 bases lining up with TRBD2. V dropped 7 bases and J dropped 6; count of bases not matched to a gene: 25. CDR1 is SGHTA and CDR2 is FQGTGA in the germline V gene. The CDR3 is 20 residues long. CDR3 sequence: CASIDRVQPLWRLAVNEQFF. The CDR3 DNA reads as TGTGCCAGCATCGACAGGGTCCAACCTCTGTGGAGACTAGCGGTCAATGAGCAGTTCTTC.

V is TRBV6-5 and J is TRBJ1-2; a weak D match, TRBD1 (5 bases). This CDR3 is built from 16 residues. Germline V gives CDR1 MNHEY, CDR2 SVGAGI. Trimming stripped 0 bases from V and 3 bases from J, with 14 bases between. The chain's CDR3 is CASSYSKSQGDYGYTF. CDR3 DNA sequence: TGTGCCAGCAGTTACTCGAAATCTCAGGGCGACTATGGCTACACCTTC.

This clonotype was counted many times. J is TRBJ2-3 and V is TRBV15; D gene uncertain. V lost 0 bases and J lost 6, with 4 bases in between. Germline CDR1 LNHNV, CDR2 YYDKDF (reference sequence). CDR3 length equals 12 residues. The CDR3 protein is CATSRDSDTQYF. The CDR3 coding sequence is TGTGCCACCAGCAGAGATTCCGATACGCAGTATTTT. Full variable domain (rest looked up from reference TRBV15 and TRBJ2-3): DAMVIQNPRYQVTQFGKPVTLSCSQTLNHNVMYWYQQKSSQAPKLLFHYYDKDFNNEADTPDNFQSRRPNTSFCFLDIRSPGLGDTAMYLCATSRDSDTQYFGPGTRLTVL.

This clonotype was seen many times. The genes are TRBV6-2 or TRBV6-3 and TRBJ1-5, with no clear D. This CDR3 comprises 14 residues. The ends were cut back, 2 bases at V and 0 bases at J, with 5 bases in the middle. In germline, CDR1 is MNHEY, CDR2 SVGEGT. CDR3 DNA sequence: TGTGCCAGCAGTTACGGAGTTAGCAATCAGCCCCAGCATTTT. Its translation: CASSYGVSNQPQHF.

There are a few counts of this clonotype. The V call is TRBV9, the J call TRBJ1-5; D gene ambiguous. This CDR3 contains 15 residues. Germline V gene data show CDR1 as SGDLS and CDR2 as YYNGEE. Trimming pared 4 bases from V and 4 bases from J, leaving 15 bases between. CDR3 coding DNA: TGTGCCAGCAGCTTGGGAGTCTCTGGGAATCAGCCCCAGCATTTT. Its translation is CASSLGVSGNQPQHF.

This clonotype occurred a few times. This sequence joins TRBV14 and TRBJ2-1, with unresolved D. With 0 bases removed from V and 8 bases from J, the gap between germline ends came to 5 bases. This CDR3 is built from 12 residues. The germline V gene has CDR1 SGHDN and CDR2 FVKESK. The CDR3 spells CASSQEPYEQFF. CDR3 DNA sequence: TGTGCCAGCAGCCAAGAACCGTATGAGCAGTTCTTC.

This clonotype occurred many times. The chain joins TRBV27 to TRBJ2-7; D remains ambiguous. Germline V lookup: CDR1 MNHEY, CDR2 SMNVEV (reference sequence). The CDR3 runs to 12 residues. The V gene lost 4 bases and the J gene lost 4 bases, with 8 bases spanning the gap. The CDR3 DNA is TGTGCCAGCAGTTCATACCCGTACGAGCAGTACTTC. It is translated as CASSSYPYEQYF.

This chain connects TRBV7-2 to TRBJ1-1, with no clear D. Germline lookup yields CDR1 SGHTA and CDR2 FQGNSA. Trimming shortened V by 5 bases and J by 0 bases, and 13 bases separated the two germline ends. This CDR3 is built from 15 residues. CDR3 loop: CASSPVDGVNTEAFF. The DNA of the CDR3 is TGTGCCAGCAGCCCAGTAGACGGTGTGAACACTGAAGCTTTCTTT.

The chain uses TRBV9 and TRBJ1-2, with 8 nucleotides matching TRBD1. Trimming removed 4 bases from V and 8 bases from J; junction bases left unmatched: 16. This CDR3 is 16 amino acids long. Germline-derived CDR1 and CDR2 are SGDLS and YYNGEE. CDR3 bases: TGTGCCAGCAGCCTATCCACCCGGGGGGGGGACAGGGGCTACACCTTC. It specifies CASSLSTRGGDRGYTF.

This clonotype has a handful of counts. The chain recombines TRBV28 with TRBJ2-3; D not resolved. Trimming stripped 5 bases from V and 4 bases from J, with 13 bases between. The CDR3 loop spans 14 amino acids. Germline loops: CDR1 MDHEN, CDR2 SYDVKM. CDR3 DNA sequence: TGTGCCAGCAGTCCCCGACTTGGTTCAGATACGCAGTATTTT. It yields the protein CASSPRLGSDTQYF.

The chain joins TRBV2 to TRBJ2-7; maybe TRBD2 (6 bases). Trimming took 8 bases from V and 3 from J, leaving 14 bases between them. CDR1 SNHLY and CDR2 FYNNEI come from the germline V gene. The CDR3 is made up of 13 amino acids. The CDR3 bases are TGTGCCAGCGTCGCGGGGTTCGACTACGAGCAGTACTTC. Translating gives CASVAGFDYEQYF. The whole variable domain, remainder taken from reference TRBV2 and TRBJ2-7, is EPEVTQTPSHQVTQMGQEVILRCVPISNHLYFYWYRQILGQKVEFLVSFYNNEISEKSEIFDDQFSVERPDGSNFTLKIRSTKLEDSAMYFCASVAGFDYEQYFGPGTRLTVT.

This clonotype was found a few times. The chain joins TRBV19 to TRBJ2-5; 9 nucleotides line up with TRBD2. Per germline, CDR1 LNHDA and CDR2 SQIVND (reference sequence). The junction had 8 bases not matched to a gene; V was cut back by 5 bases and J by 4 bases. The CDR3 contains 15 residues. The CDR3 loop reads CASSPAGGEGETQYF. CDR3 DNA: TGTGCCAGTAGTCCAGCGGGAGGAGAGGGAGAGACCCAGTACTTC.

The chain carries TRBV20-1 and TRBJ2-1; TRBD2 aligns across 7 bases. Germline CDR1 DFQATT, CDR2 SNEGSKA (reference sequence). J was trimmed by 1 base and V by 6 bases; bases with no gene match: 21. The CDR3 has 19 amino acids. The CDR3 sequence: CSAVYHEWVSGTSYNEQFF. The CDR3 DNA reads as TGCAGTGCCGTTTACCATGAGTGGGTAAGCGGGACTTCCTACAATGAGCAGTTCTTC.

This clonotype has more than one count but fewer than ten. The V call is TRBV7-6, the J call TRBJ2-7, with D uncertain. Trimming stripped 1 base from V and 2 bases from J, with 12 bases between. CDR1 and CDR2 (germline): SGHVS, FNYEAQ. CDR3 length: 15 amino acids. The CDR3 DNA sequence: TGTGCCAGCAGCTTAGAGCCCCAGGCAGCCTACGAGCAGTACTTC. It specifies CASSLEPQAAYEQYF.

This clonotype was seen many times. The chain has TRBV20-1 and TRBJ2-1; the D call may be TRBD1 or TRBD2 (6 bases each). This CDR3 region has 16 residues. The germline CDR1 and CDR2 sequences are DFQATT and SNEGSKA (reference sequence). The ends were cut back, 6 bases at V and 4 bases at J, with 22 bases in the middle. The CDR3 sequence: CSARGETRSGYNEQFF. The CDR3 DNA sequence: TGCAGTGCAAGGGGGGAGACTCGAAGTGGGTACAATGAGCAGTTCTTC.

This clonotype was seen only a few times. This chain links TRBV2 with TRBJ2-7; D unresolved. Germline V lookup: CDR1 SNHLY, CDR2 FYNNEI. Between the trimmed V and J ends, which lost 3 bases and 0 bases, there was a span of 6 bases. This CDR3 has 13 residues. CDR3 sequence reads: CASSDWDSYEQYF. The CDR3 bases are TGTGCCAGCAGTGATTGGGACTCCTACGAGCAGTACTTC.

As to this clonotype: One junction end does not reproduce the germline sequence, and a read error may be involved. The chain joins TRBV15 to TRBJ2-7; the D gene is possibly TRBD2 (6 bases). Per the germline V gene, CDR1 is LNHNV and CDR2 is YYDKDF (reference sequence). This CDR3 has 16 residues. CDR3 residues: CTTSSRGRDPSDQQYF. CDR3 bases: TGTACCACCAGCAGTAGAGGAAGAGACCCTAGCGATCAGCAGTACTTC. Combining the CDR3 with reference TRBV15 and TRBJ2-7 gives the whole variable domain DAMVIQNPRYQVTQFGKPVTLSCSQTLNHNVMYWYQQKSSQAPKLLFHYYDKDFNNEADTPDNFQSRRPNTSFCFLDIRSPGLGDTAMYLCTTSSRGRDPSDQQYFGPGTRLTVT.

The rearrangement uses TRBV20-1 and TRBJ2-7, with unresolved D. This CDR3 contains 19 residues. V lost 3 bases, J lost 5 bases, and 32 bases lay in between. The germline CDR1 and CDR2 sequences are DFQATT and SNEGSKA (reference sequence). The CDR3 bases are TGCAGTGCTAGCCCAGACGGCCTATTAGGACCCCTTGACCCTAACGAGCAGTACTTC. Its translation: CSASPDGLLGPLDPNEQYF.

This clonotype has only a few counts. V and J are TRBV7-9 and TRBJ2-7; 10 bases line up with TRBD2. Germline CDR1 and CDR2: SEHNR and FQNEAQ (reference sequence). This CDR3 spans 15 amino acids. V dropped 2 bases and J dropped 4; count of bases not matched to a gene: 5. The CDR3 reads CASSLLTSGAYEQYF. The CDR3 DNA follows: TGTGCCAGCAGCTTACTTACTAGCGGGGCTTACGAGCAGTACTTC.

This clonotype was recorded many times. The V gene is TRBV7-9, the J gene TRBJ2-1; D may correspond to TRBD1 or TRBD2 (5 bases each). V dropped 1 base and J dropped 9 bases, with 7 bases sitting between them. CDR1 and CDR2 (germline): SEHNR, FQNEAQ (reference sequence). The CDR3 is 12 amino acids. As DNA, the CDR3 is TGTGCCAGCAGCTTAGGGGGGACTGAGCAGTTCTTC. It yields the protein CASSLGGTEQFF. The whole variable domain, filled in from reference TRBV7-9 and TRBJ2-1, reads DTGVSQNPRHKITKRGQNVTFRCDPISEHNRLYWYRQTLGQGPEFLTYFQNEAQLEKSRLLSDRFSAERPKGSFSTLEIQRTEQGDSAMYLCASSLGGTEQFFGPGTRLTVL.

This clonotype was detected only a few times. The chain joins TRBV9 to TRBJ2-1; TRBD2 aligns across 7 bases. Germline CDR1 is SGDLS and CDR2 is YYNGEE. The CDR3 length is 17 residues. V was pared by 1 base and J by 7 bases, with 14 bases of the junction left unmatched. The chain's CDR3 is CASSVPGLRLADNEQFF. The CDR3 DNA reads as TGTGCCAGCAGCGTACCCGGTCTAAGGCTAGCGGATAATGAGCAGTTCTTC.

This rearrangement joins TRBV6-1 to TRBJ2-6; a possible D gene is TRBD1 (6 bases). CDR1 is MNHNS and CDR2 is SASEGT in the germline V gene. The CDR3 extends over 14 amino acids. The V gene lost 4 bases and the J gene lost 2 bases, with 6 bases spanning the gap. The CDR3 region is CASSAGAGANVLTF. The CDR3, as DNA: TGTGCCAGCAGTGCAGGGGCTGGGGCCAACGTCCTGACTTTC.

This clonotype was seen ten or more times. The CDR3, as DNA: TGCGCCAGCAGCCAAGATCTTACGGGAGGGCCCTACGAGCAGTACTTC. This translates into CASSQDLTGGPYEQYF. The rearrangement links TRBV4-3 to TRBJ2-7; 8 bases agree with TRBD2. From germline, CDR1 is LGHNA and CDR2 YSLEER. The CDR3 contains 16 residues. Losses at the gene ends were 0 bases for V and 2 bases for J; bases not matched to a gene: 6.

The rearrangement links TRBV11-2 to TRBJ1-5; D is unclear. Trimming stripped 5 bases from V and 0 bases from J, with 11 bases between. Germline CDR1 reads SGHAT; CDR2 reads FQNNGV. The CDR3 has 15 residues. The CDR3, as DNA: TGTGCCAGCAGCCTTAAGGAAGATAGCAATCAGCCCCAGCATTTT. Its protein is CASSLKEDSNQPQHF.